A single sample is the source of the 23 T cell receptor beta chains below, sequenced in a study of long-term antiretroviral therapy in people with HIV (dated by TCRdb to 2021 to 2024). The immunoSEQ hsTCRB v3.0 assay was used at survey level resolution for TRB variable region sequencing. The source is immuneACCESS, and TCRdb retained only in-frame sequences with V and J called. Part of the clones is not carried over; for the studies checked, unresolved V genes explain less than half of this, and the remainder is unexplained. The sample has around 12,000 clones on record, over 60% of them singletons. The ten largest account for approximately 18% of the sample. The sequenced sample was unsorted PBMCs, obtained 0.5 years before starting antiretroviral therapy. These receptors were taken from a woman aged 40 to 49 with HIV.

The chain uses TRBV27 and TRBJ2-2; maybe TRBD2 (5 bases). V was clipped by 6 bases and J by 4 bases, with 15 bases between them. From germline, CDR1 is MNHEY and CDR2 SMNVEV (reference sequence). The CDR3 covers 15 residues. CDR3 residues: CASRLLGRGTGELFF. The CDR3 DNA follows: TGTGCCAGCAGGCTGCTAGGCCGGGGCACCGGGGAGCTGTTTTTT.

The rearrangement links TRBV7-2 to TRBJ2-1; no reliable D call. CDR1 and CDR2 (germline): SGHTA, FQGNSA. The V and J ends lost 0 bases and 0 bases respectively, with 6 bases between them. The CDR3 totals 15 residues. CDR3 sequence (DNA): TGTGCCAGCAGCTTAGCGGTGAGCTCCTACAATGAGCAGTTCTTC. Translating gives CASSLAVSSYNEQFF.

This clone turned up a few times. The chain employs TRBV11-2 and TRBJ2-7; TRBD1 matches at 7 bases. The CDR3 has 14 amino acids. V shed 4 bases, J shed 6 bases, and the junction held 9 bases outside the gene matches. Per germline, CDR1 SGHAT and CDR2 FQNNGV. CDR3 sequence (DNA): TGTGCCAGCAGCTCCTGGACAGGCCGCGGCGAGCAGTACTTC. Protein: CASSSWTGRGEQYF.

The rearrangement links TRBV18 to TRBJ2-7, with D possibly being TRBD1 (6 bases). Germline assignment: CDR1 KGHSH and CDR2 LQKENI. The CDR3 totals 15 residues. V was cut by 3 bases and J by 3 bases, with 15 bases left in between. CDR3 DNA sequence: TGTGCCAGCTCACCCCCAGACAGGCCTAGCTACGAGCAGTACTTC. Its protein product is CASSPPDRPSYEQYF.

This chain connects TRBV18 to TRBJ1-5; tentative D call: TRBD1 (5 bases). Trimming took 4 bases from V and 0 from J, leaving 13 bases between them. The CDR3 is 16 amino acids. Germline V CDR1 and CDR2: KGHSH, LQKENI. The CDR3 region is CASSLNGGNSNQPQHF. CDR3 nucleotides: TGTGCCAGCTCACTTAACGGGGGAAATAGCAATCAGCCCCAGCATTTT.

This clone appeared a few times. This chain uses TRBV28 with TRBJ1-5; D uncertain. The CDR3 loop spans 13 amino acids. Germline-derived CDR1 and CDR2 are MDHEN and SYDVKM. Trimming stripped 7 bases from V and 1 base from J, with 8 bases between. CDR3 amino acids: CASIEGSNQPQHF. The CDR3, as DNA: TGTGCCAGCATTGAAGGGAGCAATCAGCCCCAGCATTTT. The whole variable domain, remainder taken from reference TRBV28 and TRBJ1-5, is DVKVTQSSRYLVKRTGEKVFLECVQDMDHENMFWYRQDPGLGLRLIYFSYDVKMKEKGDIPEGYSVSREKKERFSLILESASTNQTSMYLCASIEGSNQPQHFGDGTRLSIL.

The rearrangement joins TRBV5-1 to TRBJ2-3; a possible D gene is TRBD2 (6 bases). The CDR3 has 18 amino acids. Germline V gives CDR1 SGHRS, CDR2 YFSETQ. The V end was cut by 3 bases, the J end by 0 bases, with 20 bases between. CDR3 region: CASSSGRDLSSSTDTQYF. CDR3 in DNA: TGCGCCAGCAGCTCCGGTCGGGACTTATCTTCTAGCACAGATACGCAGTATTTT.

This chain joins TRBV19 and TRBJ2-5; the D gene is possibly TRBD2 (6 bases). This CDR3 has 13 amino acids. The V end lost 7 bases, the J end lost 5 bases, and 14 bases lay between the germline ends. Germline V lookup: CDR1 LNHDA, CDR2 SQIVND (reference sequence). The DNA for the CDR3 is TGTGCCAGTACTAGCGCCGAGGAGGAGACCCAGTACTTC. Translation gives CASTSAEEETQYF.

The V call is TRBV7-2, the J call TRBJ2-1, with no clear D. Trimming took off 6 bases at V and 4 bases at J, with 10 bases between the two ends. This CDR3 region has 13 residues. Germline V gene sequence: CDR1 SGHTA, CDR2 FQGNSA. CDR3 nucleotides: TGTGCCAGCAGTTCATCGACATACAATGAGCAGTTCTTC. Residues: CASSSSTYNEQFF.

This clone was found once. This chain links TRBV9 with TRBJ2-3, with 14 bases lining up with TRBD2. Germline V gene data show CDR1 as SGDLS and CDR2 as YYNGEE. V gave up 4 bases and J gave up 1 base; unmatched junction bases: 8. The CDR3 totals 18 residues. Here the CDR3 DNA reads TGTGCCAGCAGCTCCTCCCGGACTAGCGGGGGGCGCACAGATACGCAGTATTTT. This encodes CASSSSRTSGGRTDTQYF.

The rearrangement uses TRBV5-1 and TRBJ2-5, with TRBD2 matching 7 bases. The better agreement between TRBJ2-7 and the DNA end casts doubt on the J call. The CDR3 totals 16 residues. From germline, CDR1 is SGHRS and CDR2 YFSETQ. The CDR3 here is CASSLEGGSSSYEQYF. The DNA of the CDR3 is TGCGCCAGCAGCTTGGAAGGCGGGAGCAGCTCCTACGAGCAGTACTTC.

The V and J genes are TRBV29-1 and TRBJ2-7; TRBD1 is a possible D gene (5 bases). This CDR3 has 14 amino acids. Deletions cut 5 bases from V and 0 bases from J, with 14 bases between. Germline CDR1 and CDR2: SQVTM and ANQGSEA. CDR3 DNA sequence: TGCAGCGTTCTAACAGGATTCAGCTCCTACGAGCAGTACTTC. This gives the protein CSVLTGFSSYEQYF.

CDR3 bases: TGCGCCAGCAGCCCTGGACAGGGGGTGGATGAAAAACTGTTTTTT. Translation gives CASSPGQGVDEKLFF. The gene calls are TRBV5-1 and TRBJ1-4; 10 bases are a match to TRBD1. The CDR3 extends over 15 amino acids. Germline lookup yields CDR1 SGHRS and CDR2 YFSETQ. The J segment lost 6 bases and the V segment lost 4 bases, leaving 6 bases of the junction unmatched.

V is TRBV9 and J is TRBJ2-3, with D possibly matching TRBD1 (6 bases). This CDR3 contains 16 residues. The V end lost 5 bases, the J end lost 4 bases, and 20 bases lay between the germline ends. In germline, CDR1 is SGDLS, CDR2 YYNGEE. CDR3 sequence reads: CASSQQGLAFSDTQYF. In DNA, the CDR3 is TGTGCCAGCAGTCAACAGGGCTTAGCCTTTTCAGATACGCAGTATTTT.

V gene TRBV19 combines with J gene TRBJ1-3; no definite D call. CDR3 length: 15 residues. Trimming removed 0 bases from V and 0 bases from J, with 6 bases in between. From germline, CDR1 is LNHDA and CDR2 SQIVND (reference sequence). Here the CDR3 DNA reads TGTGCCAGTAGTATAGAGGAGCCCTCTGGAAACACCATATATTTT. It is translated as CASSIEEPSGNTIYF.

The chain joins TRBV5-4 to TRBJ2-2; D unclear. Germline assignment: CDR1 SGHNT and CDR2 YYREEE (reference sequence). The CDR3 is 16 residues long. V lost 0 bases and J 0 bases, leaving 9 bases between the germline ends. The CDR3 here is CASSLGAHTNTGELFF. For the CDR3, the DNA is TGTGCCAGCAGCTTGGGAGCACACACGAACACCGGGGAGCTGTTTTTT.

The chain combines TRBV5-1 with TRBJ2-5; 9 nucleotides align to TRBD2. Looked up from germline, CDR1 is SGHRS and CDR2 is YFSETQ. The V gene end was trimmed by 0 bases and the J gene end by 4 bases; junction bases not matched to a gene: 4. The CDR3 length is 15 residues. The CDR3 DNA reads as TGCGCCAGCAGCTTGGGTAGCGGGAGTTCAGAGACCCAGTACTTC. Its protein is CASSLGSGSSETQYF.

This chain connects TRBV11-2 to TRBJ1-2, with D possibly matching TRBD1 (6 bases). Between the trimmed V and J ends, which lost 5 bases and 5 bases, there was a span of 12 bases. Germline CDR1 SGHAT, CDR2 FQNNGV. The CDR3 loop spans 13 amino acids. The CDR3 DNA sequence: TGTGCCAGCAGCACACAGGGTATATATGGCTACACCTTC. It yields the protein CASSTQGIYGYTF.

Here the CDR3 reads CASRLAGIGTDTQYF. CDR3 coding DNA: TGTGCCAGTCGACTAGCGGGGATTGGCACAGATACGCAGTATTTT. This chain links TRBV19 with TRBJ2-3, with 11 bases lining up with TRBD2. J lost 1 base, V lost 8 bases, and 5 bases had no gene match. Germline CDR1 and CDR2: LNHDA and SQIVND (reference sequence). The CDR3 length is 15 residues. Looking up the rest from reference TRBV19 and TRBJ2-3 gives the full variable domain: DGGITQSPKYLFRKEGQNVTLSCEQNLNHDAMYWYRQDPGQGLRLIYYSQIVNDFQKGDIAEGYSVSREKKESFPLTVTSAQKNPTAFYLCASRLAGIGTDTQYFGPGTRLTVL.

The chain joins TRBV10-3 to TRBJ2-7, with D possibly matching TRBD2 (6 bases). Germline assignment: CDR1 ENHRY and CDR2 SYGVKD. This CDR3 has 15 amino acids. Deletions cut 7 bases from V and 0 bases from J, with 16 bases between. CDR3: CAIKERGGVSYEQYF. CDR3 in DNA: TGTGCCATCAAGGAAAGGGGCGGGGTCTCCTACGAGCAGTACTTC.

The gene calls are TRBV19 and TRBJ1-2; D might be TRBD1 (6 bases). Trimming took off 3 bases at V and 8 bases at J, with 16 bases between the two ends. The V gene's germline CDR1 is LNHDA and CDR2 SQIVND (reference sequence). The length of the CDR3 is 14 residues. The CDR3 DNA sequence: TGTGCCAGTAGTATCCCCAGGACAGCCAGCGGCTACACCTTC. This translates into CASSIPRTASGYTF.

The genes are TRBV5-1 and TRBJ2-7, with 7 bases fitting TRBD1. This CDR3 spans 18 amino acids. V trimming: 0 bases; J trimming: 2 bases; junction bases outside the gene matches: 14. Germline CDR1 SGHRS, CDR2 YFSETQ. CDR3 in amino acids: CASSLGLSWDSLTYEQYF. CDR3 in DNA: TGCGCCAGCAGCTTGGGCCTCTCGTGGGACAGCCTAACCTACGAGCAGTACTTC.

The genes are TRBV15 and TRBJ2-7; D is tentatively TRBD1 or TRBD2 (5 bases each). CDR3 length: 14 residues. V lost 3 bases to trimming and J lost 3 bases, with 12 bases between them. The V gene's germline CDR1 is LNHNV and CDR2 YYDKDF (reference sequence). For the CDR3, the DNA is TGTGCCACCAGCAGGGGGGTAGGTCACTACGAGCAGTACTTC. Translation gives CATSRGVGHYEQYF.